A selection of T cell receptor beta chains follows, all from one sample in a study of T-cell reconstitution after alpha-beta-depleted transplantation in children. A single record per CDR3 protein comes from TCRdb applying MiXCR to the PCR reads. The sample yields approximately 300,000 distinct CDR3 sequences, roughly 8.2% seen once. The sequenced sample was peripheral blood, obtained 360 days after TCRalphabeta/CD19-depleted stem cell transplant. Receptors were obtained from a female patient aged 2-10 years who had a stem cell transplant for Fanconi anemia, so the T cells may come from the graft donor. Each CDR3 is given with its conserved first and last residue. D genes are given only for firm matches. For some rows the clone size is stated as once, few or many, or as a class when expanded; others skip it.

V gene	clone size	J gene	D gene	CDR3 protein	CDR3 DNA
TRBV11-2	NA	TRBJ2-2	NA	CASSAGTATLQGGELFF	TGTGCCAGCAGCGCCGGGACCGCCACCCTCCAGGGGGGGGAGCTGTTTTTT
TRBV20-1	many	TRBJ2-1	NA	CSATSRSSYNEQFF	TGCAGTGCAACTAGCCGTAGCTCCTACAATGAGCAGTTCTTC
TRBV4-3	many	TRBJ2-2	TRBD1	CASSQDQGAANTGELFF	TGCGCCAGCAGCCAAGATCAGGGGGCGGCGAACACCGGGGAGCTGTTTTTT
TRBV7-6	few	TRBJ1-4	NA	CASSLVGGLGEKLFF	TGTGCCAGCAGCCTCGTCGGGGGGCTTGGTGAAAAACTGTTTTTT
TRBV6-4	many	TRBJ2-3	TRBD2	CASSVTGGDTDTQYF	TGTGCCAGCAGTGTGACGGGAGGGGACACAGATACGCAGTATTTT
TRBV9	NA	TRBJ2-1	NA	CASIAVRDTCNEQFF	TGTGCCAGCATCGCCGTGAGGGACACCTGCAATGAGCAGTTCTTC
TRBV2	few	TRBJ2-2	TRBD2	CASSERAGGPYTGELFF	TGTGCCAGCAGTGAAAGGGCGGGGGGGCCCTACACCGGGGAGCTGTTTTTT
TRBV3-1	NA	TRBJ1-2	NA	CASSLEGEVANYGNTF	TGTGCCAGCAGCCTCGAGGGGGAGGTCGCTAACTATGGCAACACCTTC
TRBV7-9	many	TRBJ2-1	NA	CASSLLIQTAYNEQFF	TGTGCCAGCAGCCTCCTCATTCAAACCGCCTACAATGAGCAGTTCTTC
TRBV19	NA	TRBJ2-7	TRBD2	CASSTRTSGGYEQYF	TGTGCCAGTAGTACTCGGACTAGCGGGGGGTACGAGCAGTACTTC
TRBV15	NA	TRBJ2-2	NA	CATSRAMVGELFF	TGTGCCACCAGCAGAGCCATGGTCGGGGAGCTGTTTTTT
TRBV6-2/TRBV6-3	few	TRBJ1-5	NA	CASSYKRGGTNNQPQHF	TGTGCCAGCAGTTATAAGCGGGGGGGTACGAACAATCAGCCCCAGCATTTT
TRBV25-1	few	TRBJ1-3	NA	CARWNRATGNTIYF	TGTGCCCGGTGGAACAGGGCCACTGGAAACACCATATATTTT
TRBV12-3/TRBV12-4	NA	TRBJ1-3	NA	CASSNNRVGNTIYF	TGTGCCAGCAGCAATAACAGGGTTGGGAACACCATATATTTT
TRBV5-1	many	TRBJ2-7	TRBD2	CASSLGASGSSYEQYF	TGCGCCAGCAGCTTGGGGGCTAGCGGGAGCTCCTACGAGCAGTACTTC
TRBV7-3	many	TRBJ2-3	NA	CASAVDWSADTQYF	TGTGCCAGCGCGGTCGACTGGAGCGCAGATACGCAGTATTTT
TRBV29-1	many	TRBJ1-2	NA	CSVRRGEDYGYTF	TGCAGCGTTCGGAGGGGGGAGGACTATGGCTACACCTTC
TRBV20-1	few	TRBJ1-2	NA	CSARDGDSSPYGYTF	TGCAGTGCTAGAGATGGAGACAGCAGCCCCTATGGCTACACCTTC
TRBV6-1	few	TRBJ1-6	TRBD1	CASSQRDRGRSPLHF	TGTGCCAGCAGTCAGAGGGACAGAGGGCGGTCACCCCTCCACTTT
TRBV11-2	few	TRBJ1-2	NA	CASSAGDDSYGYTF	TGTGCCAGCAGCGCGGGGGATGACAGCTATGGCTACACCTTC
TRBV12-3/TRBV12-4	many	TRBJ1-1	NA	CASRKQGRNTEAFF	TGTGCCAGCAGAAAACAGGGAAGGAACACTGAAGCTTTCTTT
TRBV29-1	many	TRBJ1-4	NA	CSVEDGSPHEKLFF	TGCAGCGTTGAAGATGGTTCCCCCCATGAAAAACTGTTTTTT
TRBV4-1	few	TRBJ1-2	TRBD1	CASSQEGQTNYGYTF	TGCGCCAGCAGCCAAGAGGGACAGACTAACTATGGCTACACCTTC
TRBV18	few	TRBJ1-1	NA	CASSPRRLMGTEAFF	TGTGCCAGCTCACCACGGCGGTTAATGGGCACTGAAGCTTTCTTT
TRBV5-1	many	TRBJ2-2	NA	CASSPVDIINTGELFF	TGCGCCAGCTCCCCGGTGGACATAATTAACACCGGGGAGCTGTTTTTT
TRBV20-1	many	TRBJ2-1	NA	CSARDTNYNEQFF	TGCAGTGCTAGAGATACGAATTACAATGAGCAGTTCTTC
TRBV24-1	few	TRBJ2-2	NA	CATLDFNTGELFF	TGTGCCACCCTCGACTTCAACACCGGGGAGCTGTTTTTT
TRBV6-1	NA	TRBJ1-1	NA	CASSEGQPPTNTEAFF	TGTGCCAGCAGCGAGGGACAACCACCCACGAACACTGAAGCTTTCTTT
TRBV29-1	NA	TRBJ2-3	NA	CSVAPKLIGTDTQYF	TGCAGCGTTGCCCCAAAGTTGATCGGCACAGATACGCAGTATTTT
TRBV20-1	many	TRBJ2-1	TRBD2	CSAEASGSKRYNEQFF	TGCAGTGCTGAGGCTAGCGGGAGTAAGAGGTACAATGAGCAGTTCTTC
TRBV4-3	NA	TRBJ1-5	TRBD1	CASSPDRDQNQPQHF	TGCGCCAGCAGTCCGGACAGGGACCAGAATCAGCCCCAGCATTTT
TRBV9	many	TRBJ2-7	TRBD2	CASSVGSGRASSYEQYF	TGTGCCAGCAGCGTAGGTAGCGGGAGGGCCAGCTCCTACGAGCAGTACTTC
TRBV20-1	many	TRBJ2-3	TRBD2	CSASPGLAGPQSTDTQYF	TGCAGTGCTAGTCCGGGACTAGCGGGGCCCCAGAGCACAGATACGCAGTATTTT
TRBV28	NA	TRBJ1-5	TRBD1	CASRAGTGPNQPQHF	TGTGCCAGCAGGGCTGGGACAGGTCCTAATCAGCCCCAGCATTTT
TRBV19	NA	TRBJ1-2	NA	CASSIHTDGGGYTF	TGTGCCAGTAGTATCCATACTGATGGTGGAGGCTACACCTTC
TRBV6-2/TRBV6-3	few	TRBJ2-7	NA	CASRPGTPLWHEQYF	TGTGCCAGCAGACCCGGGACTCCGCTCTGGCACGAGCAGTACTTC
TRBV7-8	few	TRBJ2-3	NA	CASSWSGGTSDTQYF	TGTGCCAGCAGCTGGAGTGGGGGGACTTCAGATACGCAGTATTTT
TRBV5-1	many	TRBJ1-6	NA	CASSPPGFGGSPLHF	TGCGCCAGCAGCCCTCCAGGGTTTGGCGGTTCACCCCTCCACTTT
TRBV19	NA	TRBJ1-1	NA	CASNEGGSGDTEAFF	TGTGCCAGTAATGAAGGGGGTTCAGGGGACACTGAAGCTTTCTTT
TRBV7-9	many	TRBJ2-7	NA	CASSFGAGGYEQYF	NA
TRBV7-9	NA	TRBJ2-2	NA	CASSLGVSELTGELFF	TGTGCCAGCAGCTTAGGAGTTTCAGAACTCACCGGGGAGCTGTTTTTT